What follows describes a single TCR beta chain. This clonotype was recorded at least ten times. The target of this receptor is not known. Base qualities are not at hand, and no much larger clone is one base apart. This sample was included in a study of T cells in Graves' hyperthyroidism and ophthalmopathy (dated by TCRdb to about 2019). A note on the overall study: Peripheral blood samples were taken at the time of initial diagnosis, prior to any treatment. A discovery cohort of about a hundred patients, roughly 43 with Graves' ophthalmopathy and 57 with stable Graves' hyperthyroidism, was used to find distinguishing TCR V-J signatures. An independent validation cohort of under 20 hyperthyroidism patients and roughly 16 patients who later progressed to ophthalmopathy tested prospective prediction of ophthalmopathy. The 100 or so discovery patients were randomly divided into training and test sets at a 7:3 ratio. In several Graves' hyperthyroidism patients, the study also compared T-cell repertoires from thyroid tissue with T-cell repertoires from blood. Once sampling was done, hyperthyroidism patients were given methimazole at a starting dose of 30 mg daily, whereas ophthalmopathy patients were given high-dose intravenous methylprednisolone. According to the paper, TCR Vbeta CDR3 sequencing was carried out on around 140 peripheral blood samples, which came from over 40 ophthalmopathy, 75 or so hyperthyroidism and some 17 progressor patients. What the study reported, not specific to this receptor: Sample size was not statistically predetermined, and investigators were not blinded to group allocation. Most expanded thyroid clonotypes (frequency above 0.001) were also found in blood, which suggests that blood repertoires may mirror thyroid immune responses. During validation, the model predicted progression to ophthalmopathy a median of about 6.3 months ahead of onset, with more than 60% sensitivity and 72% to 85% specificity. In cross-validation, a model built on a 13 V-J signature told ophthalmopathy apart from stable hyperthyroidism with 87.88% sensitivity and roughly 83% specificity, and in testing the same model reached 80%/75%.

The TCR beta CDR3 regions were amplified from the RNA transcripts. A first-round RT-PCR of the TCR CDR3 used the HTBI primer set with the Qiagen OneStep RT-PCR kit. Libraries were constructed in a second round of multiplex PCR, after which size selection and purification were carried out. Libraries were sequenced paired-end with 100 bp reads on an Illumina HiSeq2000. In the source study's methods: SOAPnuke was used to process the raw data, removing reads that contained adapters or uncalled bases, had a mean Phred below 15, or lacked an exact match to the constant primer or identifier. COPE v1.2.5 was used to merge the high-quality paired reads, and each unique nucleotide sequence was defined as a clonotype. MiTCR v1.1 was used to align the clonotypes against IMGT TRBV, TRBD and TRBJ reference segments. Analysis was restricted to V-J combinations with a frequency above 0.0001, which covered about 99% of repertoires. A TCS score was defined as the ratio of F50 (clonal expansion) to E x V (chaos), with BLOSUM62-based TCRdist applied between CDR3 peptides within each V-J. Welch's t-statistics and random forest reduced 514 V-J features to roughly 13, which were used in a naive Bayes classifier (R e1071). Starting from the raw public reads, TCRdb applied fastp trimming at Q25, assembled clones with MiXCR and retained in-frame beta chains. For every CDR3 protein sequence, its rows merge into one entry that carries the most common genes and DNA. The V and J calls and clone size are TCRdb's, not the authors'. The sample contains 400,000 to 500,000 distinct CDR3 sequences, roughly an eighth of them found a single time. The ten most abundant clones make up 5% to 6% of the sample.

Stable Graves' hyperthyroidism was defined as the absence of progression to ophthalmopathy over 18 months of follow-up. Hyperthyroidism patients were newly diagnosed, with disease duration under 2 months, and aged 18 to 65 years. Exclusion was applied to patients with uncontrolled infections, other autoimmune diseases, pregnancy or lactation. Diagnoses relied on clinical symptoms, serum thyroxine and TRAb, thyroid ultrasound and orbital computed tomography. PBMCs were separated from under 11 ml of fresh peripheral blood using Ficoll-Paque density gradient centrifugation. Trizol reagent was used to extract total RNA, and RNA quality was then checked on an Agilent 2100 Bioanalyzer. Trimming takes 0 bases from V and 0 bases from J, and the germline ends sit 11 bases apart. Its CDR3 holds 16 amino acids, cysteine through phenylalanine. Only the CDR3 region is kept as DNA, spanning 48 bases read in frame from base 1. The germline V gene provides CDR1 SGHVS and CDR2 FQNEAQ.

Input material: blood. The chain uses TRBV7-8 and TRBJ2-5, with a weak D call of TRBD2 (5 bases match). This receptor was taken from a woman under 30 with Graves' hyperthyroidism. The DNA sequence is TGTGCCAGCAGCTTAGCAGGACTGAGGTACCAAGAGACCCAGTACTTC. The resulting protein is CASSLAGLRYQETQYF.